This entry is about one T cell receptor beta chain. No antigen is known for it. There are no base qualities to consult, and no much larger clone falls within one base. The sample originates from a study of shared clonotypes between healthy human individuals (dated by TCRdb to the early 2020s). Study-level background: The cohort included three men and a couple of women between 18 and 49 years of age. Per donor, three plates each were used for CD4 naive and CD4 memory, two for CD8 naive, and one for CD8 memory. Blood TCR repertoires of roughly five healthy adults were deeply sequenced to estimate repertoire size and the extent of clonotype sharing between individuals. Libraries were prepared and TCR repertoires were sequenced by different laboratories using diverse techniques, in order to increase sequencing depth and limit assay-specific biases. Each donor's leukapheresis produced roughly between roughly 0.94 and 9.5 billion PBMCs. Study-wide conclusions, independent of this receptor: Across a handful of donors, approximately 4.6% of naive CD4, roughly 3.8% of naive CD8, roughly 2.3% of memory CD4, and roughly 0.4% of memory CD8 clonotypes were shared. Naive subsets generally had larger estimated clonotype richness than memory subsets. Sampling was limited to blood, and TCR repertoires in tissue likely differ from TCR repertoires in blood. Based on pairwise subsampling, the degree of clonotype sharing among donors was expected to be affected by sequencing depth. The genetic and exposure-history diversity represented was limited by the small number of donors. Higher generation probabilities were observed for clonotypes shared by all four sorted-subset donors than for non-shared clonotypes. Incomplete sequencing was indicated by rarefaction of sorted-subset datasets, despite the large sequencing depth.

Healthy HIV-negative adults with no recently reported acute infections or vaccinations were included as donors. Every donor was a Caucasian adult living in Nashville, Tennessee, USA. CD4+ T cells were enriched by magnetic negative selection, after which naive cells were positively selected on CD45RA and the negative fraction was taken as the memory subset. Blood was obtained by leukapheresis, after which PBMCs were separated by Ficoll-Histopaque density gradient centrifugation and cryopreserved in liquid nitrogen vapor phase. Purity and quantity of every magnetically sorted T cell population were checked by analytical flow cytometry. Genomic DNA was isolated from each sorted fraction and quantified by UV absorbance on a Nanodrop 2000c. TCR CDR3 regions were amplified from genomic DNA by multiplex PCR using the deep immunoSEQ assay. Extracted genomic DNA from each cell subset was spread evenly across all wells of several immunoSEQ 96-well plates, with each plate serving as a replicate. For sorted subsets, approximately 190 ng of genomic DNA, equivalent to about 30,000 T cell genomes, went into each replicate PCR. Purified libraries were measured with a Qubit 3.0 fluorometer, size-checked on a Bioanalyzer 2100, and measured again with the KAPA Library Quantification kit. A separate single-read 150-cycle Illumina NextSeq 550 flow cell was used to sequence each immunoSEQ 96-well plate. The original pipeline was this. The immunoSEQ output contained only junctional sequences without quality scores, so filtering could not match that applied to full-length reads. To assign V/J genes and CDR3, sequences were annotated using PyIR, a Python wrapper for IgBLAST v1.9, with IMGT germline references. Reads were removed for weak V/J assignments (E-value above 1e-6), missing CDR3, stop codons, out-of-frame junctions, or ambiguous translated residues. V3J clonotypes were defined by identical inferred V gene, J gene, and CDR3 amino acid sequence. Percentage overlap between repertoires was calculated by dividing the number of shared unique clonotypes by the size of the smaller repertoire. Richness of each repertoire was evaluated using RTK rarefaction, the Chao1 estimator, and Recon v2.1 estimates of unobserved clonotypes. Generation probabilities were computed with OLGA for all TCRbeta clonotypes obtained by the gDNA method from several donors. TCRdb holds this immuneACCESS table with in-frame rearrangements only. Some clones are missing; in checked studies, unresolved V genes explain under half, and the rest has no known cause. V, J and clone size are those of that table, while D and trimming were read from the DNA. In all, the sample holds some 500,000 clones, and about 96% of those were seen once. The leading ten clones occupy about 0.064% of the sample.

The source is a woman aged 25 to 39 in good health. The sequencing sample was made of naive CD4+ T cells sorted from blood. Read against the paper, the sample's cell subset or site label means: CD45RA+ positively selected.

The CDR3 region reads CASIGPNREGTYEQYF. The nucleotide sequence reads as follows: TGTGCCAGTATTGGGCCCAACCGGGAGGGGACCTACGAGCAGTACTTC. The chain was built from TRBV19 and TRBJ2-7; 8 of the junction bases match TRBD2. Here V drops 7 bases and J drops 2 bases, and the junction holds 13 bases not matched to any gene. Its CDR3 holds 16 amino acids, cysteine through phenylalanine. The DNA shown is the 48-base CDR3, in frame from base 1. CDR1 is given as LNHDA and CDR2 as SQIVND, both from the germline V gene (reference sequence). The variable domain in full, with residues beyond the CDR3 obtained from the reference TRBV19 and TRBJ2-7 genes, is DGGITQSPKYLFRKEGQNVTLSCEQNLNHDAMYWYRQDPGQGLRLIYYSQIVNDFQKGDIAEGYSVSREKKESFPLTVTSAQKNPTAFYLCASIGPNREGTYEQYFGPGTRLTVT.